This TCR beta chain was identified in a study of T cell repertoires in aging, cancer and after chemotherapy. General study results and limits: In healthy donors, age-related TCR diversity loss mainly reflected lost richness.

Amplification of TCR beta used genomic DNA extracted from peripheral blood. Only a few counts were recorded for this clonotype. The antigen is unknown. V lost 2 bases to trimming and J lost 4 bases; unmatched junction nucleotides: 15. The germline gives CDR1 WSHSY, CDR2 SAAADI. This CDR3 has 19 residues. Multiplex touch-down PCR with TRB-A/B primers amplified rearranged V-D-J TRB sequences. MiXCR was run by TCRdb on the multiplex PCR reads, yielding one entry per CDR3 protein. The sample carries 9,500 or so distinct CDR3 sequences, 20% to 30% recorded once. The sample taken for sequencing was blood. The source of this sequence is a human donor in good health. The chain couples TRBV10-2 to TRBJ2-1, with 9 positions matching TRBD2. Written as DNA, the CDR3 is TGCGCCAGCAGTGAGCGAGGTGAGACTAGCGGAAGAATTTACAATGAGCAGTTCTTC. It encodes CASSERGETSGRIYNEQFF.